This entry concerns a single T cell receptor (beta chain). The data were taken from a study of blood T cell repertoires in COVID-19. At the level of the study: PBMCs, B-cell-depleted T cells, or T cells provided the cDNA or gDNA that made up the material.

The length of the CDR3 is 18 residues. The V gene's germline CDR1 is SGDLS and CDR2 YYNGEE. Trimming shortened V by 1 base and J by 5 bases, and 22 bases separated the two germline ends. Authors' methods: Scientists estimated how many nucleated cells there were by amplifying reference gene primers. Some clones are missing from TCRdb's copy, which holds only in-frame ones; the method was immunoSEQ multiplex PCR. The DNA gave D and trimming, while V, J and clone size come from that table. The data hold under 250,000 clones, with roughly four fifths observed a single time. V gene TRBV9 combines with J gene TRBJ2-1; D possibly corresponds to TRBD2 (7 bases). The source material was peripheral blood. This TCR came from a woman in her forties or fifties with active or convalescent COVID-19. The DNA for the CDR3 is TGTGCCAGCAGCGTACGAGAATTAGCGGAGGGGGGGCACAATGAGCAGTTCTTC. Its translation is CASSVRELAEGGHNEQFF.